This TCR beta chain stems from a study of blood T cell repertoires in COVID-19. The wider study: Collection of acute and convalescent COVID-19 samples took place in the United States, Italy and Spain. T cells, B-cell-depleted T cells, or PBMCs supplied cDNA or gDNA.

Germline lookup yields CDR1 MNHEY and CDR2 SVGAGI. This CDR3 region has 14 residues. After removal of 7 bases from V and 1 base from J, the junction contained 7 bases not matched to a gene. This clone was counted between two and nine times. Under the authors' procedure: Researchers report that nucleated cell counts were estimated from reference gene primer amplification. TCRdb's table, derived via immunoSEQ multiplex PCR, lists solely in-frame clones and lacks some. The DNA gave D and trimming, while V, J and clone size come from that table. The top ten hold approximately 1.4% of the sample, which has fewer than 500,000 clones, 80% to 90% seen once.

The chain combines TRBV6-5 with TRBJ2-7, with TRBD1 matching 7 bases. Sequencing used peripheral blood. The receptor was isolated from a woman aged 25-40 years with active or convalescent COVID-19. CDR3 sequence (DNA): TGTGCCAGCACCGAAGGGGGCACGTCCTACGAGCAGTACTTC. Translation: CASTEGGTSYEQYF.